This entry concerns a single TCR beta chain. The data were obtained in a study of blood T cell repertoires in COVID-19. Study details: The United States, Italy and Spain were the sources of the acute and convalescent COVID-19 samples. Sample material is recorded as cDNA or gDNA derived from T cells, B-cell-depleted T cells, or PBMCs.

Followed longitudinally, the Seattle patients had been enrolled during active infection. Source study methods: Amplification from reference gene primers served as the basis for estimated nucleated cell counts. Sequenced by immunoSEQ multiplex PCR; TCRdb stores in-frame clones only, minus some. V, J and clone size are taken as reported in that table, and D and trimming were inferred from the DNA itself. The sample records 330,000 or so clones, approximately 88% being singletons. V shed 5 bases, J shed 10 bases, and the junction held 4 bases outside the gene matches. The CDR3 is 11 residues long. In germline, CDR1 is SQVTM, CDR2 ANQGSEA.

The sequenced material came from peripheral blood. This receptor was taken from a man aged 25-45 years with COVID-19, enrolled during active disease. The chain carries TRBV29-1 and TRBJ1-4; 7 nucleotides align to TRBD1. The CDR3 bases are TGCAGCGTTCTGGACAGGCCAAAACTGTTTTTT. Amino acid sequence: CSVLDRPKLFF.